Listed here are 16 T cell receptor beta chains from one sample, sequenced in a study of naive and memory T cell subsets. General observations from the study: Especially in CD8 cells, naive repertoires contained a few larger clonotypes, possibly CD45RA-re-expressing memory cells.

Their specific antigens are unknown. Both TRBC1 and TRBC2 were covered by a beta constant-region primer of two equimolar oligonucleotides. Nested alpha and beta constant-region primers with the SP2 primer drove four PCR rounds on ligated cDNA. TCRdb processed the UMI-ligation and nested PCR reads anew with MiXCR; each CDR3 protein has one entry. The table lists 150,000 or so distinct CDR3 sequences, 22% of them singletons. The sample taken for sequencing was naive CD4+ T cells from blood. The receptors derive from a human donor in good health.

As to this clonotype: A much larger clone lies a single base off, so this may be a read error. The rearrangement uses TRBV3-1 and TRBJ2-7; D gene uncertain. The V and J ends lost 3 bases and 0 bases respectively, with 3 bases between them. CDR1 and CDR2 from the germline V gene are LGHDT and YNNKEL (reference sequence). The CDR3 covers 12 residues. As DNA, the CDR3 is TGTGCCAGCAGCCACGCCTCCTACGAGCAGTACTTC. Translation gives CASSHASYEQYF.

This clonotype was seen more than once but under ten times. This chain joins TRBV9 and TRBJ2-7; D gene ambiguous. The V end was cut by 0 bases, the J end by 7 bases, with 11 bases between. The CDR3 has 13 residues. Germline V gives CDR1 SGDLS, CDR2 YYNGEE. The CDR3 DNA reads TGTGCCAGCAGCGTAGAGGGAAGGTGGGAGCAGTACTTC. As protein: CASSVEGRWEQYF. The full variable domain, its missing parts supplied by reference TRBV9 and TRBJ2-7, is DSGVTQTPKHLITATGQRVTLRCSPRSGDLSVYWYQQSLDQGLQFLIQYYNGEERAKGNILERFSAQQFPDLHSELNLSSLELGDSALYFCASSVEGRWEQYFGPGTRLTVT.

This clonotype has at least ten counts. This chain connects TRBV10-3 to TRBJ2-3, with D perhaps TRBD2 (6 bases). There are 15 residues in the CDR3. Germline lookup yields CDR1 ENHRY and CDR2 SYGVKD. V shed 3 bases and J shed 0 bases, with 10 bases lying between them. CDR3 region: CAISEGRGSTDTQYF. CDR3 DNA sequence: TGTGCCATCAGTGAAGGGCGGGGTAGCACAGATACGCAGTATTTT.

The rearrangement uses TRBV5-5 and TRBJ2-7; a weak D match, TRBD1 (6 bases). The CDR3 length is 13 residues. Germline loops: CDR1 SGHKS, CDR2 YYEKEE (reference sequence). Between the trimmed V and J ends, which lost 2 bases and 6 bases, there was a span of 12 bases. Here the CDR3 DNA reads TGTGCCAGCAGCTTCATGACAGGCGGCGAGCAGTACTTC. This translates into CASSFMTGGEQYF.

This clonotype was recorded a few times. The chain is built from TRBV15 and TRBJ2-4; D is uncertain. Trimming removed 6 bases from V and 0 bases from J, with 9 bases in between. CDR3 length: 14 amino acids. Germline CDR1 LNHNV, CDR2 YYDKDF (reference sequence). CDR3 protein: CATRSILAKNIQYF. The DNA of the CDR3 is TGTGCCACCAGGTCCATATTAGCCAAAAACATTCAGTACTTC.

This clonotype has only a few counts. V and J are TRBV12-3 or TRBV12-4 and TRBJ1-5; TRBD1 aligns across 10 bases. The CDR3 totals 17 residues. V gave up 1 base and J gave up 5 bases; unmatched junction bases: 8. The CDR3 protein is CASSLEVGGTGDQPQHF. The CDR3 DNA reads as TGTGCCAGCAGTTTAGAAGTTGGTGGGACAGGGGATCAGCCCCAGCATTTT.

The chain has TRBV6-2 or TRBV6-3 and TRBJ1-1; D is perhaps TRBD1 (5 bases). The germline CDR1 and CDR2 sequences are MNHEY and SVGEGT. Trimming left V 2 bases short and J 1 base short, with 5 bases between. This CDR3 has 13 residues. The CDR3 DNA follows: TGTGCCAGCAGTTACGACAGGAACACTGAAGCTTTCTTT. Residues: CASSYDRNTEAFF.

The chain employs TRBV18 and TRBJ2-5; 9 bases map to TRBD2. V was clipped by 2 bases and J by 4 bases; unmatched bases: 5. This CDR3 is built from 15 residues. Germline values: CDR1 KGHSH, CDR2 LQKENI. CDR3 loop: CASSPTAGGPETQYF. The DNA of the CDR3 is TGTGCCAGCTCACCAACGGCGGGAGGGCCAGAGACCCAGTACTTC.

CDR3 amino acids: CASSRRQMVETQYF. In DNA, the CDR3 is TGTGCCAGCAGCAGGCGGCAGATGGTGGAGACCCAGTACTTC. This chain uses TRBV6-5 with TRBJ2-5; D unresolved. Germline V gene sequence: CDR1 MNHEY, CDR2 SVGAGI. V lost 6 bases and J 5 bases, leaving 16 bases between the germline ends. The CDR3 runs 14 residues.

The V gene is TRBV28, the J gene TRBJ2-4, with a weak D call TRBD1 (6 bases). The CDR3 extends over 16 amino acids. The V end was cut by 1 base, the J end by 2 bases, with 12 bases between. Germline values: CDR1 MDHEN, CDR2 SYDVKM. The CDR3 nucleotides are TGTGCCAGCAGTTTATTAGGGGGAACGACCAAAAACATTCAGTACTTC. Translating gives CASSLLGGTTKNIQYF.

This clonotype was seen only a few times. J is TRBJ2-3 and V is TRBV29-1; a weak D match, TRBD2 (5 bases). The CDR3 loop spans 12 amino acids. Germline CDR1 is SQVTM and CDR2 is ANQGSEA. The V end was cut by 7 bases, the J end by 4 bases, with 12 bases between. CDR3 DNA: TGCAGCGCCGTGATCGGGGCAGATACGCAGTATTTT. Translating it yields CSAVIGADTQYF.

Only a few counts were recorded for this clonotype. The chain is built from TRBV5-1 and TRBJ2-1; TRBD2 aligns across 12 bases. This CDR3 is built from 15 residues. Germline V lookup: CDR1 SGHRS, CDR2 YFSETQ. J lost 1 base, V lost 6 bases, and 2 bases had no gene match. The CDR3 DNA reads TGCGCCAGCACAGGACTAGCGGGATCCTACAATGAGCAGTTCTTC. This sequence encodes CASTGLAGSYNEQFF.

A single count supports this clonotype. CDR3 DNA sequence: TGTGCCAGCAGCCGAGGGACTAGCGGGAGTACAGATACGCAGTATTTT. It specifies CASSRGTSGSTDTQYF. The chain couples TRBV12-3 or TRBV12-4 to TRBJ2-3; TRBD2 matches 14 bases. J gave up 3 bases and V 6 bases, and 5 bases lay outside the gene matches. The CDR3 runs to 16 residues.

In this sample, this clonotype turned up many times. The chain has TRBV7-8 and TRBJ2-2; unclear D gene. The CDR3 extends over 16 amino acids. V lost 1 base, J lost 1 base, and 10 bases lay in between. Germline V lookup: CDR1 SGHVS, CDR2 FQNEAQ. The CDR3 is CASSLVPNLNTGELFF. The DNA for the CDR3 is TGTGCCAGCAGCTTAGTCCCTAACCTGAACACCGGGGAGCTGTTTTTT.

The V and J genes are TRBV30 and TRBJ2-5; possible D gene TRBD2, 6 bases. Germline V lookup: CDR1 GTSNPN, CDR2 SVGIG (reference sequence). The germline V and J ends were trimmed by 3 bases and 4 bases, with 15 bases remaining between them. The length of the CDR3 is 14 residues. The CDR3 loop reads CAWSARGRGETQYF. CDR3 DNA: TGTGCCTGGAGCGCCCGGGGGAGAGGAGAGACCCAGTACTTC.

This chain connects TRBV9 to TRBJ1-5, with 8 bases aligning to TRBD1. Germline assignment: CDR1 SGDLS and CDR2 YYNGEE. V lost 4 bases to trimming and J lost 0 bases; unmatched junction nucleotides: 3. The CDR3 is 15 amino acids. The CDR3 loop reads CASSRTGYSNQPQHF. CDR3 bases: TGTGCCAGCAGCCGGACAGGGTATAGCAATCAGCCCCAGCATTTT.